The present entry profiles one T cell receptor beta chain with its context. This sample stems from a study of blood T cell repertoires in COVID-19. J was trimmed by 9 bases and V by 3 bases; bases with no gene match: 4. The CDR3 is made up of 14 amino acids. The germline CDR1 and CDR2 sequences are KGHSH and LQKENI. Assay used: immunoSEQ multiplex PCR; TCRdb lists only in-frame clones, some missing. The sample shows about 250,000 clones, about 84% of them seen only once. Enrolled during active infection, Seattle patients were then followed longitudinally. The sequence derives from a woman older than 75 with COVID-19, enrolled during active disease. The chain has TRBV18 and TRBJ1-6; 8 bases are shared with TRBD1. Sequenced input: peripheral blood. The CDR3 DNA is TGTGCCAGCTCACCCGCCGACAGGGGTTCACCCCTCCACTTT. This codes for CASSPADRGSPLHF. Full variable domain (rest looked up from reference TRBV18 and TRBJ1-6): NAGVMQNPRHLVRRRGQEARLRCSPMKGHSHVYWYRQLPEEGLKFMVYLQKENIIDESGMPKERFSAEFPKEGPSILRIQQVVRGDSAAYFCASSPADRGSPLHFGNGTRLTVT.